The 17 T cell receptor beta chains in this list originate from one sample, sequenced in a study of T cell repertoires in cytomegalovirus infection. TCRdb reprocessed the reads with MiXCR, giving one entry per CDR3 protein. In the table there are approximately 1,000,000 distinct CDR3 sequences, around 31% of which are singletons. Their antigen targets remain unknown. Sequencing was performed on cultured CD8+ T cells from PBMCs, taken from culture after CMV antigen stimulation. Receptor source: a human donor in good health (CMV status not recorded). Some clones in this sample may be carry-over from other donors' samples.

V and J are TRBV27 and TRBJ1-2; D perhaps matches TRBD1 (6 bases). The length of the CDR3 is 16 residues. Between the trimmed V and J ends, which lost 3 bases and 7 bases, there was a span of 21 bases. The V gene's germline CDR1 is MNHEY and CDR2 SMNVEV (reference sequence). The CDR3 loop is CASSFLLGQSVGGYTF. DNA of the CDR3: TGTGCCAGCAGTTTTCTTCTCGGACAGTCCGTCGGTGGCTACACCTTC.

This clonotype has a handful of counts. J is TRBJ1-4 and V is TRBV7-9; D perhaps matches TRBD1 (6 bases). Deletions cut 5 bases from V and 8 bases from J, with 21 bases between. This CDR3 is built from 16 residues. The germline V gene has CDR1 SEHNR and CDR2 FQNEAQ (reference sequence). CDR3 DNA: TGTGCCAGCAGCCTGATGTCAGGGGAGCAAAACGAAAAACTGTTTTTT. It yields the protein CASSLMSGEQNEKLFF.

This clonotype was seen a few times. The chain combines TRBV7-6 with TRBJ2-7, with 9 bases matching TRBD2. CDR3 size: 14 residues. Germline CDR1 reads SGHVS; CDR2 reads FNYEAQ. The J segment lost 5 bases and the V segment lost 4 bases, leaving 6 bases of the junction unmatched. CDR3 residues: CASSSRGGGDEQYF. The CDR3 DNA reads TGTGCCAGCAGCTCTCGCGGGGGGGGGGACGAGCAGTACTTC.

With regard to this clonotype: This could be a read error, since a much larger clone is one nucleotide away. This chain uses TRBV12-3 or TRBV12-4 with TRBJ1-6; 10 positions agree with TRBD1. The CDR3 is 14 amino acids. The chain's CDR3 is CTILLRDRGSPLHF. The CDR3 DNA follows: TGTACCATCCTGCTCCGGGACAGGGGCTCACCCCTCCACTTT.

In its sample, this clonotype was seen once. The chain uses TRBV19 and TRBJ1-5; D remains unclear. Looked up from germline, CDR1 is LNHDA and CDR2 is SQIVND (reference sequence). V was cut by 1 base and J by 7 bases, with 11 bases left in between. This CDR3 comprises 14 residues. The CDR3 nucleotides read TGTGCCAGTAGTATAGTCCTCACGGGGCAGCCCCAGCATTTT. Protein sequence: CASSIVLTGQPQHF.

The CDR3 is CASSSDPGQGAATEAFF. The CDR3 DNA is TGTGCCAGCAGCTCAGACCCGGGACAGGGGGCGGCCACTGAAGCTTTCTTT. The chain uses TRBV12-3 or TRBV12-4 and TRBJ1-1, with TRBD1 matching over 12 bases. The V segment lost 6 bases and the J segment 4 bases; nucleotides outside the gene matches: 12. This CDR3 contains 17 residues.

The rearrangement uses TRBV12-3 or TRBV12-4 and TRBJ2-5, with 9 nucleotides matching TRBD1. The J segment lost 3 bases and the V segment lost 7 bases, leaving 6 bases of the junction unmatched. The CDR3 runs to 14 residues. In nucleotides, the CDR3 is TGTGCCAGCAATCGACGGGACAGGGAAGAGACCCAGTACTTC. This encodes CASNRRDREETQYF.

This clonotype was counted only a few times. The V gene is TRBV27, the J gene TRBJ2-1, with 9 bases identical to TRBD2. The CDR3 is 15 amino acids. Germline values: CDR1 MNHEY, CDR2 SMNVEV (reference sequence). The V and J ends lost 6 bases and 6 bases, in that order; junction bases with no gene match: 9. CDR3 loop: CASREQRGVINEQFF. The CDR3 nucleotides are TGTGCCAGCAGGGAACAGCGGGGGGTAATCAATGAGCAGTTCTTC.

This clonotype was recorded a few times. This chain uses TRBV4-1 with TRBJ2-7; 8 bases line up with TRBD1. CDR3 length: 15 residues. CDR1 and CDR2 (germline): MGHRA, YSYEKL. V lost 4 bases, J lost 4 bases, and 9 bases stayed unmatched. CDR3 sequence reads: CASSRGQGSGYEQYF. CDR3 DNA sequence: TGCGCCAGCAGCCGTGGACAGGGCTCGGGGTACGAGCAGTACTTC.

Concerning this clonotype: A much larger clone differs by one base, so this may be a read error. CDR3 loop: CVSSQWGVGGYTF. The CDR3 DNA follows: TGTGTCAGCAGCCAATGGGGGGTGGGAGGCTACACCTTC. The chain uses TRBV7-2 and TRBJ1-2; perhaps TRBD1 as D (5 bases). This CDR3 is built from 13 residues. Germline values: CDR1 SGHTA, CDR2 FQGNSA.

This clonotype was counted once. J is TRBJ1-4 and V is TRBV7-9; 9 bases are shared with TRBD1. V lost 3 bases, J lost 3 bases, and 14 bases stayed unmatched. The CDR3 is 19 residues long. Germline CDR1 and CDR2: SEHNR and FQNEAQ (reference sequence). The CDR3 reads CASSFYRDRAFSANEKLFF. The CDR3 region has the DNA TGTGCCAGCAGCTTCTACCGGGACAGGGCTTTTTCTGCTAATGAAAAACTGTTTTTT.

The table lists this clonotype with many counts. This chain connects TRBV7-8 to TRBJ1-6, with a tentative D call TRBD1 (5 bases). Trimming took 3 bases from V and 9 from J, leaving 12 bases between them. This CDR3 contains 14 residues. Germline CDR1 is SGHVS and CDR2 is FQNEAQ. CDR3 region: CASSFTGLLSPLHF. The CDR3 DNA follows: TGTGCCAGCAGCTTTACAGGACTTCTTTCACCCCTCCACTTT.

This clonotype was counted only a few times. The V and J genes are TRBV6-5 and TRBJ2-2; 8 bases match TRBD2. Trimming cost V 1 base and J 6 bases; bases outside gene matches: 4. In germline, CDR1 is MNHEY, CDR2 SVGAGI. This CDR3 is 15 amino acids long. DNA for the CDR3: TGTGCCAGCAGTTACTTCGGGGGGGCCCCCGGGGAGCTGTTTTTT. It translates to CASSYFGGAPGELFF.

The gene calls are TRBV19 and TRBJ2-1, with a tentative D call TRBD1 (6 bases). There are 14 residues in the CDR3. The germline CDR1 and CDR2 sequences are LNHDA and SQIVND (reference sequence). Trimming cost V 7 bases and J 3 bases, with 13 bases left between them. CDR3 DNA: TGTGCCAGTAACATCGGGACATTCTACAATGAGCAGTTCTTC. It encodes CASNIGTFYNEQFF.

This clonotype was counted only a few times. V gene TRBV7-6 combines with J gene TRBJ1-1, with D perhaps TRBD1 (5 bases). There are 15 residues in the CDR3. V was shortened by 1 base and J by 11 bases, with 20 bases between the two germline ends. From germline, CDR1 is SGHVS and CDR2 FNYEAQ. The CDR3 sequence is CASSLEYRDYIGAFF. In nucleotides, the CDR3 is TGTGCCAGCAGCTTAGAGTATCGGGACTACATTGGCGCTTTCTTT.

This chain joins TRBV20-1 and TRBJ2-1; D gene unclear. V was shortened by 0 bases and J by 5 bases, with 5 bases between the two germline ends. This CDR3 has 12 residues. The germline V gene has CDR1 DFQATT and CDR2 SNEGSKA (reference sequence). The DNA for the CDR3 is TGCAGTGCTAGAGATCCAGACAATGAGCAGTTCTTC. Protein sequence: CSARDPDNEQFF.

The gene calls are TRBV7-9 and TRBJ2-3; 8 bases line up with TRBD1. There are 16 residues in the CDR3. Germline loops: CDR1 SEHNR, CDR2 FQNEAQ (reference sequence). The trim removed 5 bases at V and 3 bases at J, leaving 10 bases unmatched. The CDR3: CASSGRQGLRTDTQYF. The CDR3 DNA sequence: TGTGCCAGCAGCGGCCGACAGGGGCTAAGGACAGATACGCAGTATTTT.